The next 12 T cell receptor beta chains were all read from a single sample in a study of T-cell memory formation after mild COVID-19. TCRdb re-derived calls from the 5' RACE reads in MiXCR, one entry per CDR3 protein. The repertoire holds approximately 150,000 distinct CDR3 sequences, with under 15% as singletons. Material: PBMCs or a T cell subset sorted from them (not recorded which). The receptors were gathered from a man between 18 and 35 years old who had mild COVID-19 (a few samples of this study predate the infection). Cell type and time point are not known.

V usage is TRBV18 and J usage is TRBJ2-7, with D tentatively TRBD1 (5 bases). This CDR3 spans 13 amino acids. Germline CDR1 KGHSH, CDR2 LQKENI. Trimming took 4 bases from V and 3 from J, leaving 10 bases between them. CDR3 coding DNA: TGTGCCAGCTCACTACAGGAGAACTACGAGCAGTACTTC. Its translation is CASSLQENYEQYF.

This chain links TRBV5-1 with TRBJ1-1; no firm D call. CDR1 is SGHRS, CDR2 YFSETQ, per germline. This CDR3 has 17 residues. V lost 4 bases and J lost 1, with 20 bases in between. The CDR3 spells CASSLRSLPVGNTEAFF. CDR3 sequence (DNA): TGCGCCAGCAGCCTAAGGTCGCTCCCCGTGGGGAACACTGAAGCTTTCTTT.

This sequence joins TRBV24-1 and TRBJ2-1; TRBD1 agrees at 9 bases. There are 15 residues in the CDR3. Germline V gene lookup returns CDR1 KGHDR and CDR2 SFDVKD. Trimming cost V 4 bases and J 8 bases; bases outside gene matches: 8. In nucleotides, the CDR3 is TGTGCCACCAGTGACCCGGGACAGGGCGGCCATGAGCAGTTCTTC. It codes for CATSDPGQGGHEQFF.

Only a few counts were recorded for this clonotype. V usage is TRBV5-1 and J usage is TRBJ2-5; 7 bases are shared with TRBD1. V was pared by 4 bases and J by 1 base, with 7 bases of the junction left unmatched. Per the germline V gene, CDR1 is SGHRS and CDR2 is YFSETQ. The CDR3 contains 15 residues. DNA for the CDR3: TGCGCCAGCAGCAAAACCGGGACAGCCCAAGAGACCCAGTACTTC. Translating gives CASSKTGTAQETQYF.

This clonotype was observed a handful of times. The chain carries TRBV29-1 and TRBJ2-7; D uncertain. The germline CDR1 and CDR2 sequences are SQVTM and ANQGSEA. The CDR3 extends over 15 amino acids. V was shortened by 4 bases and J by 6 bases, with 22 bases between the two germline ends. The CDR3 nucleotides are TGCAGCGTTGTCGAAGCCGGCCGAGAGAGATCCGAGCAGTACGTC. This codes for CSVVEAGRERSEQYV.

In this sample, this clonotype turned up a few times. The chain employs TRBV5-1 and TRBJ2-1, with D possibly being TRBD2 (6 bases). V was pared by 1 base and J by 5 bases, with 10 bases between. The CDR3 is 14 amino acids. Germline V gene lookup returns CDR1 SGHRS and CDR2 YFSETQ. CDR3 amino acids: CASSLMGGDNEQFF. The CDR3 DNA follows: TGCGCCAGCAGCTTGATGGGCGGGGACAATGAGCAGTTCTTC.

The genes are TRBV6-2 or TRBV6-3 and TRBJ1-2, with 8 bases aligning to TRBD1. Germline loops: CDR1 MNHEY, CDR2 SVGEGT. Germline trimming cut 6 bases from V and 3 bases from J; bases unmatched to any gene: 3. This CDR3 is built from 13 residues. The CDR3 protein is CASRPGGDYGYTF. The CDR3 DNA reads TGTGCCAGCAGGCCAGGGGGCGACTATGGCTACACCTTC.

This clonotype has a handful of counts. This chain connects TRBV29-1 to TRBJ2-3, with 7 bases fitting TRBD2. Germline V lookup: CDR1 SQVTM, CDR2 ANQGSEA. V was clipped by 4 bases and J by 0 bases; unmatched bases: 7. This CDR3 region has 15 residues. The CDR3 nucleotides are TGCAGCGTTGGATATTGGCGGGGGAGCACAGATACGCAGTATTTT. This gives the protein CSVGYWRGSTDTQYF.

This sequence joins TRBV2 and TRBJ2-7; D tentatively reads TRBD1 or TRBD2 (5 bases each). The germline V gene has CDR1 SNHLY and CDR2 FYNNEI. The CDR3 is 15 amino acids. Trimming removed 6 bases from V and 2 bases from J, with 17 bases in between. CDR3 nucleotides: TGTGCCAGCAGGCCCCTTGGGGGAAAGGCCTACGAGCAGTACTTC. Translation: CASRPLGGKAYEQYF.

This clonotype has ten or more counts. The chain has TRBV7-2 and TRBJ2-5; D ambiguous. V was shortened by 1 base and J by 7 bases, with 7 bases between the two germline ends. Per germline, CDR1 SGHTA and CDR2 FQGNSA. There are 12 residues in the CDR3. CDR3 in amino acids: CASSLDVATQYF. The CDR3 DNA is TGTGCCAGCAGCTTAGATGTTGCGACCCAGTACTTC. Full variable domain (remainder filled in from reference TRBV7-2 and TRBJ2-5): GAGVSQSPSNKVTEKGKDVELRCDPISGHTALYWYRQSLGQGLEFLIYFQGNSAPDKSGLPSDRFSAERTGGSVSTLTIQRTQQEDSAVYLCASSLDVATQYFGPGTRLLVL.

This clonotype was seen only a few times. This chain links TRBV27 with TRBJ2-5, with a weak D call TRBD2 (5 bases). CDR1 is MNHEY, CDR2 SMNVEV, per germline (reference sequence). Trimming removed 6 bases at V and 4 bases at J, with 18 bases between. The CDR3 covers 15 residues. CDR3 protein: CASSQRTARRETQYF. The CDR3 nucleotides read TGTGCCAGCAGCCAAAGGACTGCTAGGAGAGAGACCCAGTACTTC.

A remark on this clonotype: The junction differs from germline at one of its ends, possibly a read error. The chain couples TRBV28 to TRBJ2-2; the D is unclear. CDR1 and CDR2 from the germline V gene are MDHEN and SYDVKM. CDR3 length: 13 residues. The CDR3 spells CASRLIMAGELFF. The CDR3 DNA reads as TGTGCCAGCAGGTTAATAATGGCCGGCGAGCTGTTTTTT.